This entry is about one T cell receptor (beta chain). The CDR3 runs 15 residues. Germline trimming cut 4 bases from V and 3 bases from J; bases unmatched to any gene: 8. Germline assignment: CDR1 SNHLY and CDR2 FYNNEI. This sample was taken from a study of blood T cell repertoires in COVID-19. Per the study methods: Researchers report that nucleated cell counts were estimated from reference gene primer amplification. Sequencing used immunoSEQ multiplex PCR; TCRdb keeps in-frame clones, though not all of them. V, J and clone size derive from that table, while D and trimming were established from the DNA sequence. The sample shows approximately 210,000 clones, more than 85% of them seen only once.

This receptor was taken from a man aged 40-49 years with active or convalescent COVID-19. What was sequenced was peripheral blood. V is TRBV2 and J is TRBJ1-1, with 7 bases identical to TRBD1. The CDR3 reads CASSAKGAGDTEAFF. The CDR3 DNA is TGTGCCAGCAGTGCGAAGGGGGCAGGGGACACTGAAGCTTTCTTT.